A single sample is the source of the 17 T cell receptor beta chains below, sequenced in a study of T cells in Graves' hyperthyroidism and ophthalmopathy. Authors of the study amplified TCR beta CDR3 regions from RNA transcripts. HTBI primers were employed in a first-round RT-PCR of the TCR CDR3. One entry per CDR3 protein results from TCRdb running MiXCR on the multiplex PCR reads. The sample yields about 350,000 distinct CDR3 sequences, about 18% seen once. The specimen was blood. These receptors were taken from a woman between 18 and 29 years old with Graves' hyperthyroidism.

V and J are TRBV6-5 and TRBJ2-7, with TRBD1 as a possible D gene (6 bases). The CDR3 runs 15 residues. V lost 4 bases and J 4 bases, leaving 17 bases between the germline ends. The germline V gene encodes CDR1 MNHEY and CDR2 SVGAGI. This CDR3 is CASSSPDSQSYEQYF. Here the CDR3 DNA reads TGTGCCAGCAGTTCGCCGGACAGCCAAAGTTACGAGCAGTACTTC.

A word on this clonotype: The junction does not match germline at one end; this may be a read error. This chain joins TRBV18 and TRBJ2-7, with D tentatively TRBD1 (5 bases). CDR3 length: 13 residues. CDR1 and CDR2 (germline): KGHSH, LQKENI. The CDR3 reads CVSSRPGYSEQWF. CDR3 bases: TGTGTCAGCTCACGGCCAGGGTACAGCGAGCAGTGGTTC.

This clonotype was observed many times. This chain uses TRBV6-2 or TRBV6-3 with TRBJ1-6; D is unclear. Per the germline V gene, CDR1 is MNHEY and CDR2 is SVGEGT. Deletions cut 6 bases from V and 7 bases from J, with 7 bases between. This CDR3 is built from 12 residues. CDR3 region: CASRRTNSPLHF. Here the CDR3 DNA reads TGTGCCAGCAGACGGACGAATTCACCCCTCCACTTT.

This clonotype appeared a few times. The V gene is TRBV4-1, the J gene TRBJ1-5, with D hard to call. Germline V gene lookup returns CDR1 MGHRA and CDR2 YSYEKL. The CDR3 loop spans 15 amino acids. The V end was cut by 0 bases, the J end by 3 bases, with 9 bases between. The CDR3 loop is CASSQDKAPNQPQHF. CDR3 DNA sequence: TGCGCCAGCAGCCAAGATAAGGCTCCCAATCAGCCCCAGCATTTT.

This clonotype appeared many times. The chain carries TRBV20-1 and TRBJ1-1, with unresolved D. With 3 bases removed from V and 0 bases from J, the gap between germline ends came to 17 bases. Germline V gives CDR1 DFQATT, CDR2 SNEGSKA (reference sequence). The CDR3 consists of 16 residues. Here the CDR3 reads CSASLAMRHLNTEAFF. The CDR3 nucleotides are TGCAGTGCTAGTTTAGCCATGAGGCACTTGAACACTGAAGCTTTCTTT.

This clonotype has ten or more counts. The chain has TRBV12-3 or TRBV12-4 and TRBJ2-7; TRBD2 aligns across 8 bases. Losses at the gene ends were 6 bases for V and 6 bases for J; bases not matched to a gene: 4. The CDR3 length is 12 residues. The CDR3: CASSSGTSEQYF. The CDR3 DNA sequence: TGTGCCAGCAGCTCCGGGACTAGCGAGCAGTACTTC.

This clonotype was observed at least ten times. This chain connects TRBV25-1 to TRBJ1-3; no firm D call. Between the trimmed V and J ends, which lost 2 bases and 2 bases, there was a span of 7 bases. The length of the CDR3 is 14 residues. Looked up from germline, CDR1 is MGHDK and CDR2 is SYGVNS. CDR3: CASSEGMPGNTIYF. CDR3 DNA: TGTGCCAGCAGTGAAGGGATGCCTGGAAACACCATATATTTT.

There are many counts of this clonotype. As DNA, the CDR3 is TGTGCCAGCAGCATGTCGGGACACCAAGCGGCTGAAGCTTTCTTT. It codes for CASSMSGHQAAEAFF. The chain has TRBV7-2 and TRBJ1-1, with a possible D match to TRBD1 (6 bases). Germline-derived CDR1 and CDR2 are SGHTA and FQGNSA. Trimming took off 5 bases at V and 6 bases at J, with 19 bases between the two ends. The CDR3 spans 15 residues.

This clonotype was seen at least ten times. The rearrangement links TRBV11-2 to TRBJ2-2; TRBD2 matches 14 bases. Germline V lookup: CDR1 SGHAT, CDR2 FQNNGV. This CDR3 contains 17 residues. V was pared by 6 bases and J by 6 bases, with 9 bases of the junction left unmatched. The CDR3 bases are TGTGCCAGCAGGGGACTAGCGGGGGTCCGCCGAGCCGGGGAGCTGTTTTTT. This encodes CASRGLAGVRRAGELFF.

This clonotype was observed at least ten times. The chain joins TRBV11-2 to TRBJ1-2, with D possibly being TRBD1 (6 bases). The CDR3 contains 16 residues. V lost 5 bases, J lost 4 bases, and 20 bases lay in between. Germline assignment: CDR1 SGHAT and CDR2 FQNNGV. CDR3 loop: CASSPGGQGPFYGYTF. The CDR3 region has the DNA TGTGCCAGCAGCCCTGGGGGGCAGGGTCCCTTCTATGGCTACACCTTC.

This clonotype was recorded at least ten times. The chain has TRBV5-1 and TRBJ1-2, with D hard to call. CDR1 SGHRS and CDR2 YFSETQ come from the germline V gene. The ends were cut back, 5 bases at V and 6 bases at J, with 14 bases in the middle. This CDR3 contains 13 residues. CDR3 protein: CASSSTAQNGYTF. The CDR3 DNA follows: TGCGCCAGCAGTTCGACCGCGCAGAATGGCTACACCTTC.

This clonotype has at least ten counts. CDR3 DNA: TGTGCCAGCAGCTTACCACTTAGTTCGGAGACCCAGTACTTC. It translates to CASSLPLSSETQYF. The chain combines TRBV7-9 with TRBJ2-5, with D hard to call. V dropped 2 bases and J dropped 5 bases, with 12 bases sitting between them. Germline CDR1 reads SEHNR; CDR2 reads FQNEAQ (reference sequence). The CDR3 totals 14 residues.

This clonotype was observed at least ten times. The gene calls are TRBV11-2 and TRBJ2-5, with D perhaps matching TRBD2 (7 bases). V was pared by 5 bases and J by 1 base, with 17 bases between. Germline assignment: CDR1 SGHAT and CDR2 FQNNGV. The CDR3 consists of 16 residues. The CDR3 loop is CASSRGAGGRQETQYF. The CDR3 nucleotides read TGTGCCAGCAGCCGGGGGGCCGGGGGGCGCCAAGAGACCCAGTACTTC.

This clonotype occurred a few times. The rearrangement joins TRBV4-2 to TRBJ2-2; D possibly corresponds to TRBD2 (6 bases). V lost 1 base and J lost 2, with 11 bases in between. The CDR3 consists of 16 residues. Germline V gives CDR1 LGHNA, CDR2 YNFKEQ. The CDR3 is CASSQGRLENTGELFF. CDR3 bases: TGTGCCAGCAGCCAAGGTCGACTAGAAAACACCGGGGAGCTGTTTTTT.

This clonotype has at least ten counts. Possible read error: a much larger clone is one base away. The chain recombines TRBV5-1 with TRBJ1-1; 9 nucleotides match TRBD1. The CDR3 runs to 14 residues. The germline V gene has CDR1 SGHRS and CDR2 YFSETQ. After removal of 0 bases from V and 3 bases from J, the junction contained 0 bases not matched to a gene. Written as DNA, the CDR3 is TGCGCCAGCAGCTTGGGGGACAGGGACACTGAAGCTTTCTTT. This gives the protein CASSLGDRDTEAFF. Combining the CDR3 with reference TRBV5-1 and TRBJ1-1 gives the whole variable domain KAGVTQTPRYLIKTRGQQVTLSCSPISGHRSVSWYQQTPGQGLQFLFEYFSETQRNKGNFPGRFSGRQFSNSRSEMNVSTLELGDSALYLCASSLGDRDTEAFFGQGTRLTVV.

This clonotype was counted many times. The rearrangement uses TRBV29-1 and TRBJ2-7; D not certain. V gave up 7 bases and J gave up 3 bases, with 10 bases separating them. The V gene's germline CDR1 is SQVTM and CDR2 ANQGSEA. The CDR3 is 11 amino acids. The CDR3 DNA reads as TGCAGCGCTGTTAATGGCTACGAGCAGTACTTC. It is translated as CSAVNGYEQYF.

Concerning this clonotype itself: The conserved final phenylalanine or tryptophan is absent from the CDR3, which likely points to a read error. The limits of the CDR3 on the DNA are not certain, so only TCRdb's listed CDR3 is given. The chain links TRBV7-8 to TRBJ2-2. The CDR3 totals 14 residues, both ends included. Germline V gene data show CDR1 as SGHVS and CDR2 as FQNEAQ. CDR3 amino acids: CASSLSSNTGELLL.